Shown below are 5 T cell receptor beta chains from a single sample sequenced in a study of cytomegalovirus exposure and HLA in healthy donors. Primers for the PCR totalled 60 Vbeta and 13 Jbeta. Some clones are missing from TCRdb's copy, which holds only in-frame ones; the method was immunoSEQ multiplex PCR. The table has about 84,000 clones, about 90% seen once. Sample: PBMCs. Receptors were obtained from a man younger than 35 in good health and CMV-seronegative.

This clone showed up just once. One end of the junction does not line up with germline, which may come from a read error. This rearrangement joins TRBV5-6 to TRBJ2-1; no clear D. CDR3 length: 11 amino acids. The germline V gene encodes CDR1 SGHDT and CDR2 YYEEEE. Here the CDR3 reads CASSSNNEQFF. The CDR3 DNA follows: TGTGCCAGCAGCTCCAACAATGAGCAGTTCTTC. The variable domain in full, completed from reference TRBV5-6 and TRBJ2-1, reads DAGVTQSPTHLIKTRGQQVTLRCSPKSGHDTVSWYQQALGQGPQFIFQYYEEEERQRGNFPDRFSGHQFPNYSSELNVNALLLGDSALYLCASSSNNEQFFGPGTRLTVL.

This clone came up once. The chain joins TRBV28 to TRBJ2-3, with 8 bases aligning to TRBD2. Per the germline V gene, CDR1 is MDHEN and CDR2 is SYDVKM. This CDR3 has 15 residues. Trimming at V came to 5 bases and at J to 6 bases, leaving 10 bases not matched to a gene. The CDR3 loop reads CASSGAGAGGDTQYF. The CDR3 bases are TGTGCCAGCAGTGGAGCGGGAGCCGGAGGGGATACGCAGTATTTT.

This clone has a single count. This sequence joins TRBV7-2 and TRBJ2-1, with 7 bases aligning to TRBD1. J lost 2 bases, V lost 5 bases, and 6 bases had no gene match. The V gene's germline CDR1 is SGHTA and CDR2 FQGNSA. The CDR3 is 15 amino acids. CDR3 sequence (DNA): TGTGCCAGCAGCGTCGACAGGGAACCCTACAATGAGCAGTTCTTC. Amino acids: CASSVDREPYNEQFF.

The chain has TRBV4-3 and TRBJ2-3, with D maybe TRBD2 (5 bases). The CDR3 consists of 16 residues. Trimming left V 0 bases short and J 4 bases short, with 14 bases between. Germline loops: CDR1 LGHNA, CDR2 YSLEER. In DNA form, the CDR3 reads TGCGCCAGCAGCCAAGATCGGGGATGGTATCCAGATACGCAGTATTTT. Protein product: CASSQDRGWYPDTQYF.

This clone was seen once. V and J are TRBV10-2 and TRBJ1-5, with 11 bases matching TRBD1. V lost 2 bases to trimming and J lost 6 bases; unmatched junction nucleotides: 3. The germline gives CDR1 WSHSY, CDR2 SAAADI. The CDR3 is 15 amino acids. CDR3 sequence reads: CASSEPGTGGQPQHF. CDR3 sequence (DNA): TGCGCCAGCAGTGAGCCCGGGACAGGGGGTCAGCCCCAGCATTTT.